These 19 T cell receptor beta chains were sequenced from one sample in a study of blood T cell repertoires in COVID-19. Libraries were prepared by immunoSEQ multiplex PCR; TCRdb keeps only in-frame clonotypes and omits some of them. The sample includes 50,000 to 60,000 clones, 75% to 95% seen only once; the top ten take about 6%. Material for sequencing was peripheral blood. These receptors were obtained from a middle-aged man with acute or convalescent COVID-19.

The genes are TRBV6-1 and TRBJ1-1; unclear D gene. Per germline, CDR1 MNHNS and CDR2 SASEGT. The CDR3 runs to 14 residues. Trimming stripped 1 base from V and 4 bases from J, with 10 bases between. CDR3 residues: CASSEDGASTEAFF. DNA for the CDR3: TGTGCCAGCAGTGAAGATGGAGCAAGCACTGAAGCTTTCTTT.

The CDR3 DNA reads as TGTGCCAGCAGCTTGTTAAACAGGGGTGTGAGAGAGACCCAGTACTTC. As protein: CASSLLNRGVRETQYF. J is TRBJ2-5 and V is TRBV5-6; 7 bases line up with TRBD1. CDR1 is SGHDT and CDR2 is YYEEEE in the germline V gene. The trim removed 1 base at V and 4 bases at J, leaving 10 bases unmatched. This CDR3 has 16 residues.

This chain connects TRBV19 to TRBJ1-2, with 9 positions matching TRBD1. The length of the CDR3 is 13 residues. V was clipped by 6 bases and J by 3 bases; unmatched bases: 2. The germline CDR1 and CDR2 sequences are LNHDA and SQIVND (reference sequence). CDR3: CASRRQGDYGYTF. In DNA, the CDR3 is TGTGCCAGTAGGCGACAGGGGGACTATGGCTACACCTTC.

The chain joins TRBV6-1 to TRBJ2-1; 7 bases agree with TRBD2. The CDR3 spans 17 residues. With V trimmed by 2 bases and J by 0 bases, 7 bases remained unmatched. Germline values: CDR1 MNHNS, CDR2 SASEGT. The CDR3 DNA is TGTGCCAGCAGTGAATTTAGCGGGTCCAGCTCCTACAATGAGCAGTTCTTC. It yields the protein CASSEFSGSSSYNEQFF.

This chain connects TRBV12-3 or TRBV12-4 to TRBJ2-1; D is perhaps TRBD2 (6 bases). The CDR3 sequence is 13 residues long. Trimming removed 6 bases from V and 6 bases from J, with 12 bases in between. The CDR3 nucleotides are TGTGCCAGCAGGGGGCTAGCGTTCAATGAGCAGTTCTTC. Amino acids: CASRGLAFNEQFF.

The V call is TRBV7-2, the J call TRBJ2-2; TRBD2 matches at 8 bases. Trimming took 6 bases from V and 4 from J; bases not matched to a gene: 7. The V gene's germline CDR1 is SGHTA and CDR2 FQGNSA. The CDR3 spans 15 residues. The CDR3 nucleotides are TGTGCCAGCAGATCGGGAGGGTGGGGCACCGGGGAGCTGTTTTTT. Translated, it gives CASRSGGWGTGELFF.

The V gene is TRBV4-1, the J gene TRBJ2-4, with a tentative D call TRBD1 (6 bases). CDR3 length: 17 amino acids. The germline V gene encodes CDR1 MGHRA and CDR2 YSYEKL. Trimming cost V 0 bases and J 0 bases, with 12 bases left between them. The CDR3: CASSQERQALAKNIQYF. The DNA of the CDR3 is TGCGCCAGCAGCCAAGAACGACAGGCTTTAGCCAAAAACATTCAGTACTTC.

This sequence joins TRBV9 and TRBJ2-3; no reliable D call. This CDR3 comprises 13 residues. Germline V gives CDR1 SGDLS, CDR2 YYNGEE. V was pared by 4 bases and J by 5 bases, with 11 bases between. Here the CDR3 reads CASSRVSGDTQYF. DNA for the CDR3: TGTGCCAGCAGCCGCGTTTCTGGAGATACGCAGTATTTT.

This chain joins TRBV27 and TRBJ2-1, with 8 bases identical to TRBD1. The V gene end was trimmed by 6 bases and the J gene end by 8 bases; junction bases not matched to a gene: 12. This CDR3 is 15 amino acids long. CDR1 MNHEY and CDR2 SMNVEV come from the germline V gene (reference sequence). Here the CDR3 DNA reads TGTGCCAGCAGACACCAGGACAGGGCATTCCATGAGCAGTTCTTC. As protein: CASRHQDRAFHEQFF.

The V gene is TRBV6-5, the J gene TRBJ2-7, with 11 bases lining up with TRBD2. CDR1 is MNHEY and CDR2 is SVGAGI in the germline V gene. Trimming at V came to 2 bases and at J to 0 bases, leaving 0 bases not matched to a gene. The CDR3 has 15 residues. This CDR3 is CASSYTSGSSYEQYF. CDR3 bases: TGTGCCAGCAGTTACACTAGCGGGAGCTCCTACGAGCAGTACTTC.

The V call is TRBV7-8, the J call TRBJ1-4; 12 nucleotides match TRBD1. In germline, CDR1 is SGHVS, CDR2 FQNEAQ. V lost 4 bases to trimming and J lost 13 bases; unmatched junction nucleotides: 10. This CDR3 region has 15 residues. CDR3 bases: TGTGCCAGCAGCTCCCCGGGACAGGGGGCGTCTGGACTGTTTTTT. Translated, it gives CASSSPGQGASGLFF.

This rearrangement joins TRBV6-6 to TRBJ2-1; D remains unclear. The V end was cut by 6 bases, the J end by 5 bases, with 8 bases between. The CDR3 is made up of 12 amino acids. Germline assignment: CDR1 MNHNY and CDR2 SVGAGI (reference sequence). The CDR3 loop reads CASSLRDNEQFF. DNA for the CDR3: TGTGCCAGCAGCCTCCGGGACAATGAGCAGTTCTTC.

This chain uses TRBV10-2 with TRBJ2-6; TRBD1 is a possible D gene (5 bases). Looked up from germline, CDR1 is WSHSY and CDR2 is SAAADI. V dropped 3 bases and J dropped 1 base, with 7 bases sitting between them. The CDR3 extends over 15 amino acids. The CDR3 nucleotides read TGCGCCAGCAGTGATCCAGGGTCTGGGGCCAACGTCCTGACTTTC. Protein: CASSDPGSGANVLTF.

This chain joins TRBV7-2 and TRBJ2-5; D is unresolved. CDR1 SGHTA and CDR2 FQGNSA come from the germline V gene. The CDR3 is made up of 15 amino acids. V was shortened by 2 bases and J by 2 bases, with 12 bases between the two germline ends. The CDR3 protein is CASSLSYDTQETQYF. CDR3 DNA sequence: TGTGCCAGCAGCTTAAGTTATGACACGCAAGAGACCCAGTACTTC.

The V gene is TRBV5-1, the J gene TRBJ2-2; D remains ambiguous. V shed 5 bases and J shed 6 bases, with 17 bases lying between them. Germline values: CDR1 SGHRS, CDR2 YFSETQ. CDR3 size: 15 residues. DNA of the CDR3: TGCGCCAGCAGAGCTACCGTTGACATCGCCGGGGAGCTGTTTTTT. Its translation: CASRATVDIAGELFF.

The chain uses TRBV19 and TRBJ1-3, with D perhaps matching TRBD1 (6 bases). This CDR3 contains 15 residues. Trimming shortened V by 3 bases and J by 4 bases, and 13 bases separated the two germline ends. Germline V lookup: CDR1 LNHDA, CDR2 SQIVND (reference sequence). The CDR3 region is CASSIVQGKGNTIYF. The CDR3 coding sequence is TGTGCCAGTAGTATCGTACAGGGAAAGGGAAACACCATATATTTT.

J is TRBJ2-3 and V is TRBV19; 7 nucleotides align to TRBD1. The CDR3 totals 14 residues. The trim removed 4 bases at V and 2 bases at J, leaving 3 bases unmatched. Germline V lookup: CDR1 LNHDA, CDR2 SQIVND (reference sequence). The CDR3 reads CASSRDSYTDTQYF. CDR3 nucleotide sequence: TGTGCCAGTAGTAGGGACAGCTACACAGATACGCAGTATTTT.

The V gene is TRBV5-5, the J gene TRBJ2-3, with 12 nucleotides matching TRBD2. V gave up 0 bases and J gave up 5 bases; unmatched junction bases: 7. CDR3 length equals 17 residues. Germline CDR1 reads SGHKS; CDR2 reads YYEKEE (reference sequence). The CDR3: CASSLVRLAGGEDTQYF. CDR3 sequence (DNA): TGTGCCAGCAGCTTGGTTCGGCTAGCGGGAGGGGAAGATACGCAGTATTTT.

The CDR3 nucleotides read TGTGCCAGCACCCCGTTTCGGGAGTACAATGAGCAGTTCTTC. Translated: CASTPFREYNEQFF. This rearrangement joins TRBV6-2 or TRBV6-3 to TRBJ2-1; D may be TRBD2 (6 bases). Trimming cost V 7 bases and J 4 bases, with 14 bases left between them. There are 14 residues in the CDR3. Germline CDR1 and CDR2: MNHEY and SVGEGT.